The 11 T cell receptor beta chains reported below all come from one sample, sequenced in a study of shared clonotypes between healthy human individuals. TCRdb's copy holds only in-frame clones and misses some; the assay was immunoSEQ multiplex PCR. The repertoire has fewer than 2.5 million clones, approximately 93% of them found once; the top ten carry 0.36%. Sequencing was performed on naive CD4+ T cells from PBMCs. Subset defined: CD45RA+ positively selected. These receptors were taken from a man aged 18 to 35 in good health. Some clones in this sample may be carry-over from other donors' samples.

J is TRBJ2-5 and V is TRBV28, with 8 nucleotides matching TRBD2. Per the germline V gene, CDR1 is MDHEN and CDR2 is SYDVKM. This CDR3 region has 16 residues. Trimming at V came to 6 bases and at J to 7 bases, leaving 16 bases not matched to a gene. The CDR3: CASSLWTGGPRATQYF. CDR3 bases: TGTGCCAGCAGCCTTTGGACGGGAGGGCCTAGGGCGACCCAGTACTTC.

V gene TRBV9 combines with J gene TRBJ2-1, with D tentatively TRBD2 (5 bases). Germline V lookup: CDR1 SGDLS, CDR2 YYNGEE. This CDR3 is built from 12 residues. Deletions cut 4 bases from V and 9 bases from J, with 11 bases between. CDR3 nucleotides: TGTGCCAGCAGCCCGGTTGGGAGTGAGCAGTTCTTC. The encoded protein is CASSPVGSEQFF.

The rearrangement uses TRBV18 and TRBJ2-5; D unresolved. The CDR3 loop spans 15 amino acids. Germline-derived CDR1 and CDR2 are KGHSH and LQKENI. The germline V and J ends were trimmed by 3 bases and 4 bases, with 15 bases remaining between them. CDR3 coding DNA: TGTGCCAGCTCACCGTTGTCAGGCCCTCCAGAGACCCAGTACTTC. Translation: CASSPLSGPPETQYF.

The J gene is TRBJ2-1, the V gene TRBV7-3; possibly TRBD2 for D (6 bases). The germline V gene encodes CDR1 SGHTA and CDR2 FQGTGA. The CDR3 runs 15 residues. V was clipped by 2 bases and J by 2 bases, with 10 bases between them. The CDR3 here is CASSLRGTPYNEQFF. DNA for the CDR3: TGTGCCAGCAGCTTACGTGGGACTCCCTACAATGAGCAGTTCTTC.

The table lists this clone with a count of one. J is TRBJ2-7 and V is TRBV28; TRBD1 matches at 7 bases. V lost 2 bases to trimming and J lost 3 bases; unmatched junction nucleotides: 13. The CDR3 is 17 residues long. Germline V CDR1 and CDR2: MDHEN, SYDVKM. CDR3 sequence: CASSLTGAITLFYEQYF. The CDR3 coding sequence is TGTGCCAGCAGTTTAACAGGGGCAATTACCCTTTTCTACGAGCAGTACTTC.

The chain employs TRBV5-4 and TRBJ1-5, with D hard to call. CDR3 length: 15 residues. Germline assignment: CDR1 SGHNT and CDR2 YYREEE (reference sequence). Trimming left V 2 bases short and J 0 bases short, with 9 bases between. The CDR3 bases are TGTGCCAGCAGCTTCGGCCGGAATAGCAATCAGCCCCAGCATTTT. It translates to CASSFGRNSNQPQHF.

The V and J genes are TRBV7-3 and TRBJ2-7; D is ambiguous. The CDR3 covers 14 residues. The germline V gene has CDR1 SGHTA and CDR2 FQGTGA. Trimming took 3 bases from V and 1 from J, leaving 10 bases between them. CDR3 nucleotides: TGTGCCAGCAGCTTCGGACCCACATCCTACGAGCAGTACTTC. It translates to CASSFGPTSYEQYF.

J is TRBJ2-3 and V is TRBV11-3, with no clear D. The CDR3 sequence is 15 residues long. Germline CDR1 is SGHNT and CDR2 is YENEEA. Deletions cut 1 base from V and 1 base from J, with 9 bases between. This chain's CDR3 is CASSLGGARTDTQYF. The CDR3 DNA follows: TGTGCCAGCAGCTTAGGAGGCGCCCGCACAGATACGCAGTATTTT.

J is TRBJ2-3 and V is TRBV27, with D possibly being TRBD2 (5 bases). CDR3 length: 15 amino acids. V lost 6 bases and J lost 0, with 13 bases in between. Per the germline V gene, CDR1 is MNHEY and CDR2 is SMNVEV (reference sequence). The CDR3 DNA is TGTGCCAGCAGAATCAGGAGCGGTAGCACAGATACGCAGTATTTT. Translated: CASRIRSGSTDTQYF.

The chain links TRBV4-1 to TRBJ1-3, with a tentative D call TRBD1 (5 bases). V dropped 1 base and J dropped 0 bases, with 7 bases sitting between them. The CDR3 spans 15 residues. Germline lookup yields CDR1 MGHRA and CDR2 YSYEKL. The CDR3 reads CASSQVRVSGNTIYF. The DNA of the CDR3 is TGCGCCAGCAGCCAAGTCAGGGTCTCTGGAAACACCATATATTTT.

The chain links TRBV5-1 to TRBJ1-2; 10 bases are shared with TRBD1. V gave up 0 bases and J gave up 6 bases; unmatched junction bases: 2. This CDR3 region has 14 residues. Germline CDR1 and CDR2: SGHRS and YFSETQ. The CDR3, as DNA: TGCGCCAGCAGCTTGGGACAGGGGGCTAATGGCTACACCTTC. It specifies CASSLGQGANGYTF.